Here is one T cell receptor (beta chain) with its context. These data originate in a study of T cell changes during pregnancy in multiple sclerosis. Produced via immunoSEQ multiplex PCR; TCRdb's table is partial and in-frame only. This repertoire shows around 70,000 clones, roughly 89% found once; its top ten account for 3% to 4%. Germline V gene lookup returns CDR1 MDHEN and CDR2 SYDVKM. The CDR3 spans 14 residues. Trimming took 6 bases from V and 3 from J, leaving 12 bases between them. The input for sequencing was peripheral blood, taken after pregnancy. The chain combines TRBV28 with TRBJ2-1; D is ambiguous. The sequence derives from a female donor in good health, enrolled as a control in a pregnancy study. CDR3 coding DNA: TGTGCCAGCAGCTCCGGGTATATCTACAATGAGCAGTTCTTC. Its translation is CASSSGYIYNEQFF.